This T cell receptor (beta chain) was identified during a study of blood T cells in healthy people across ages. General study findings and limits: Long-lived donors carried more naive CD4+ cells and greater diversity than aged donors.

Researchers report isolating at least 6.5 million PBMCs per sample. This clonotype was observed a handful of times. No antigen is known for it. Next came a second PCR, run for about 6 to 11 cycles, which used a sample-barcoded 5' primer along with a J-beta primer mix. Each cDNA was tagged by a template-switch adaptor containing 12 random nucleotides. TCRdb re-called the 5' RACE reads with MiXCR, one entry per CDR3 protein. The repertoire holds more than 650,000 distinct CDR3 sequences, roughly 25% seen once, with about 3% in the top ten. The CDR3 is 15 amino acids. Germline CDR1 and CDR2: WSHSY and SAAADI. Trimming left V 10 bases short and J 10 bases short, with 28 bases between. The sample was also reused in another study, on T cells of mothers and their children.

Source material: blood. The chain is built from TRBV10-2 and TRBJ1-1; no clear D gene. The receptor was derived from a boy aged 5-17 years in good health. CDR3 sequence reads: CANKTIGWGPRGAFF. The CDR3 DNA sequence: TGCGCCAACAAAACAATCGGGTGGGGTCCCCGTGGAGCTTTCTTT.